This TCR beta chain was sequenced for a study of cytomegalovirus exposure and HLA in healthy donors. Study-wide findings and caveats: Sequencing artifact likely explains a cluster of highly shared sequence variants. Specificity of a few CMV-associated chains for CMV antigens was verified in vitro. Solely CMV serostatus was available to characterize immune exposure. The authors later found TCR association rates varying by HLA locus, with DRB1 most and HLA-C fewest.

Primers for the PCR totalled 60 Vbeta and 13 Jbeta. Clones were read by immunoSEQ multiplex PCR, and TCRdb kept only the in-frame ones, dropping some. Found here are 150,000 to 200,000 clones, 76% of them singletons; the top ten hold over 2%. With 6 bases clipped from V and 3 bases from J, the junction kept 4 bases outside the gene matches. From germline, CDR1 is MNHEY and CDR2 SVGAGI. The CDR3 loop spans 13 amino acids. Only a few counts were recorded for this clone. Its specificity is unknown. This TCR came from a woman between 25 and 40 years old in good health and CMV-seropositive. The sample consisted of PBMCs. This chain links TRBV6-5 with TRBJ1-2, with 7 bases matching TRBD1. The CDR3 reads CASRWTGDYGYTF. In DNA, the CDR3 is TGTGCCAGCAGATGGACAGGAGACTATGGCTACACCTTC.